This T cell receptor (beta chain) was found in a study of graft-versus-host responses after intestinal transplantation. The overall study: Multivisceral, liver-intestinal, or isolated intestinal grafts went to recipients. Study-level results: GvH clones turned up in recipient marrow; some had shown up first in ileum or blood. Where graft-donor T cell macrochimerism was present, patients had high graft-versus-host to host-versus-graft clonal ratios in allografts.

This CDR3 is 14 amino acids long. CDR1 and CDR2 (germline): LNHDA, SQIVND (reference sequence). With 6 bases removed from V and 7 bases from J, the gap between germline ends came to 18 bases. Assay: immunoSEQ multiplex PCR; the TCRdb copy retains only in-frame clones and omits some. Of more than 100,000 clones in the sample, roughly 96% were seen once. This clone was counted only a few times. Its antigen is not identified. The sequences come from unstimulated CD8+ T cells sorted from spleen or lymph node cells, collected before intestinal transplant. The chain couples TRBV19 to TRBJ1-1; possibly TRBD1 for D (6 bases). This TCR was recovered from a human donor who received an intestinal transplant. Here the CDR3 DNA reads TGTGCCAGTAGCGAGTGGGACATTAGGAGTGAAGCTTTCTTT. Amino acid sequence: CASSEWDIRSEAFF.